This TCR beta chain appears in the sequencing data of a study of blood T cell repertoires in COVID-19 (dated by TCRdb to 2019 to 2021). Concerning the study at large: Collaborator samples came from the United States, Italy and Spain and covered acute and convalescent phases of COVID-19. The dataset comprised deeply sampled blood TCRbeta repertoires from subjects exposed to, actively infected with, or recovered from COVID-19. Samples were obtained from the ongoing ImmuneRACE study (first 160 participants) and from 1,254 subjects provided by 6 global collaborators. The repertoires were made available in a free public database intended to serve as a resource for research on the immune response to SARS-CoV-2. The material from the prospective study consisted of cDNA or gDNA derived from T cells, B-cell-depleted T cells, or PBMCs. The sample metadata nearly always contained a de-identified subject ID, COVID-19 status, age in years and sex. HLA class I and class II types, where available, came from metadata supplied by the sample provider rather than from assay-based typing. Results and caveats for the whole study, not just this receptor: The quantity of clinical and demographic metadata differed by source and by participant and was supplied without curation.

TCRbeta CDR3 regions were amplified from genomic DNA using the immunoSEQ Assay, a bias-controlled multiplex PCR. For the original study's pipeline: The number of nucleated cells in each sample was estimated from the amplification of reference gene primers within the assay. To quantify the absolute abundance of each unique TCRbeta CDR3 rearrangement, sequence reads were collapsed and filtered. For each sample, productive Simpson clonality was calculated as the square root of Simpson's diversity index across productive rearrangements. Entries here come from immuneACCESS through TCRdb and include only in-frame sequences with V and J called. Some clones fail to appear in such tables; in the studies checked, an unresolved V gene covers under half of the shortfall, and the cause of the remainder is unknown. D and trimming come from the DNA, and the V and J calls and clone size come from that table. Counted in this sample were about 310,000 clones; roughly 90% of them appeared once. Jointly, the top ten make up approximately 4.5% of the sample.

V is reduced by 0 bases and J by 0 bases, leaving a spacing of 6 bases between them. In the germline V gene (reference sequence), CDR1 corresponds to MNHEY and CDR2 to SMNVEV. The CDR3 runs 15 residues from the cysteine to the phenylalanine. The only DNA kept is the CDR3, 45 bases in frame from the first base. Remarks on this clone: Its antigen has not been determined. No base quality values were provided; no much bigger clone lies one nucleotide off.

Participants in the prospective study were enrolled through a virtual design, were aged 18 to 89 years, and lived in about 25 United States geographic areas. In the prospective study, cohorts were assigned on the basis of participant-reported clinical history obtained from a screening survey and a study questionnaire. In the prospective study, mobile phlebotomists collected whole blood, serum and a nasopharyngeal or oropharyngeal swab from each participant. Prospective study participants could optionally give additional blood draws and questionnaires over a roughly two-month period. Before DNA extraction, prospective study blood samples were shipped either frozen or at room temperature.

Sequencing used PBMCs or T cells enriched from blood (not recorded which). The clonotype comes from a woman between 18 and 30 years old with acute COVID-19. The V and J genes are TRBV27 and TRBJ1-5, with no confident D gene call. The nucleotide sequence reads TGTGCCAGCAGTTTATCCGGGTATAGCAATCAGCCCCAGCATTTT. It is translated as CASSLSGYSNQPQHF.